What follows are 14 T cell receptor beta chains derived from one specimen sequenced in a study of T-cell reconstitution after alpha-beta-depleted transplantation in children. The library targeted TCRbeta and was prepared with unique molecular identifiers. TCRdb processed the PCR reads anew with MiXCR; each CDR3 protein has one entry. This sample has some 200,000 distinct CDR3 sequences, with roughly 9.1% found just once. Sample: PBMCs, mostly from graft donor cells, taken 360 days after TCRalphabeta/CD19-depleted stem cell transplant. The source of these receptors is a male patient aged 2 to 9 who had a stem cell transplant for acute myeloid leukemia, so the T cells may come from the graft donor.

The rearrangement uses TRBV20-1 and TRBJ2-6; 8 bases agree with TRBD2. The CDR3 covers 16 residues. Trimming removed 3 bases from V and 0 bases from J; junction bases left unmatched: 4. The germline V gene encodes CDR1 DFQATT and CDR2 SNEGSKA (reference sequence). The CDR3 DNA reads TGCAGTGCTAGTCGGGAGGGAGGCTCTGGGGCCAACGTCCTGACTTTC. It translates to CSASREGGSGANVLTF.

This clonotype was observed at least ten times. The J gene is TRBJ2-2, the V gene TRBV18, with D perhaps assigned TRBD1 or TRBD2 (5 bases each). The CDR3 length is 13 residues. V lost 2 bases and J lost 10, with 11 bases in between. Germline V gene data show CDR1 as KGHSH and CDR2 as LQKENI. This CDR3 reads CASSPWDLEELFF. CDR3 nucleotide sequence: TGTGCCAGCTCACCATGGGACCTGGAGGAGCTGTTTTTT.

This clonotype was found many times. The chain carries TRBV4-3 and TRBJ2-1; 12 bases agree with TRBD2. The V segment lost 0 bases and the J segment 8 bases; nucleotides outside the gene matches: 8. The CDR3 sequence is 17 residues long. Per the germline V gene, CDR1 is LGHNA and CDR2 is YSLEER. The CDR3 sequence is CASSQEETSGSVDEQFF. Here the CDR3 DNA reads TGCGCCAGCAGCCAAGAAGAGACTAGCGGGAGCGTGGATGAGCAGTTCTTC.

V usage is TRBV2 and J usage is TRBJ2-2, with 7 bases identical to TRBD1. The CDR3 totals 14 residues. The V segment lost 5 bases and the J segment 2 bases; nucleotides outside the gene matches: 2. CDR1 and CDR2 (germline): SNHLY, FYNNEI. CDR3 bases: TGTGCCAGCAGTTGGGACAGCAACACCGGGGAGCTGTTTTTT. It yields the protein CASSWDSNTGELFF. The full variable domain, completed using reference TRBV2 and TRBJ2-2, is EPEVTQTPSHQVTQMGQEVILRCVPISNHLYFYWYRQILGQKVEFLVSFYNNEISEKSEIFDDQFSVERPDGSNFTLKIRSTKLEDSAMYFCASSWDSNTGELFFGEGSRLTVL.

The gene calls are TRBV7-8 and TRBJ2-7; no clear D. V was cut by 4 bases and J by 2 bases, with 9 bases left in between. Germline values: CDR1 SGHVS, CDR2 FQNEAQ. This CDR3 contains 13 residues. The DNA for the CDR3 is TGTGCCAGCAGCTCCGAACTGACCTACGAGCAGTACTTC. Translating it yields CASSSELTYEQYF.

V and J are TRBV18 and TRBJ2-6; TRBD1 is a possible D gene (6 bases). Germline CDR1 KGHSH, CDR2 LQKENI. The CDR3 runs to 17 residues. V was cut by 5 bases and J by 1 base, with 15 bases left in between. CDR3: CASSSPGARSGANVLTF. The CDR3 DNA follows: TGTGCCAGCTCATCCCCAGGGGCCCGTTCTGGGGCCAACGTCCTGACTTTC.

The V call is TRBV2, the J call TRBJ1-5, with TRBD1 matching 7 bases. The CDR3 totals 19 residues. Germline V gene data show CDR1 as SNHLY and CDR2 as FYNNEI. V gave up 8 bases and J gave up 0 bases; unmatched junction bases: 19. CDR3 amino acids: CASCTGFGTVSYSNQPQHF. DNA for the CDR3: TGTGCCAGCTGTACGGGATTCGGGACAGTTAGTTATAGCAATCAGCCCCAGCATTTT.

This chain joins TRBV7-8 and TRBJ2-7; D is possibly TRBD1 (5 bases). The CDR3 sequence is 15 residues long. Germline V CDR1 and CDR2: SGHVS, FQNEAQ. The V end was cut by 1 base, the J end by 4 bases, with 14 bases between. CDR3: CASSLGQGTFYEQYF. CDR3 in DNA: TGTGCCAGCAGCTTAGGGCAGGGTACTTTTTACGAGCAGTACTTC.

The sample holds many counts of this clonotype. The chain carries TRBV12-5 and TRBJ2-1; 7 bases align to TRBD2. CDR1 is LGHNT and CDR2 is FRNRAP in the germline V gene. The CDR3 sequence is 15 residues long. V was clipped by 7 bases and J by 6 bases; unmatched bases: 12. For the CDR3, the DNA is TGTGCTAGTGCCCTAAGCGGGACCGATAGCAATGAGCAGTTCTTC. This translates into CASALSGTDSNEQFF.

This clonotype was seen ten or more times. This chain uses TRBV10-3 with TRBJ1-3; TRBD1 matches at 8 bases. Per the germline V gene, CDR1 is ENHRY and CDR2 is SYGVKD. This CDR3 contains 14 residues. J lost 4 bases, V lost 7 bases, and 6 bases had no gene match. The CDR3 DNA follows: TGTGCCATCAATCCGACAGGGGTCGGAAACACCATATATTTT. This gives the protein CAINPTGVGNTIYF.

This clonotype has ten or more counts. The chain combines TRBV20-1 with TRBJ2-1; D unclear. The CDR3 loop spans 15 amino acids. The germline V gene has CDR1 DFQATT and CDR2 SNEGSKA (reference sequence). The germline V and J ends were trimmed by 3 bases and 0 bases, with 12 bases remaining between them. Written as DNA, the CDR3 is TGCAGTGCTAGGGCCCGGGTGGCCTCCTACAATGAGCAGTTCTTC. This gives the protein CSARARVASYNEQFF.

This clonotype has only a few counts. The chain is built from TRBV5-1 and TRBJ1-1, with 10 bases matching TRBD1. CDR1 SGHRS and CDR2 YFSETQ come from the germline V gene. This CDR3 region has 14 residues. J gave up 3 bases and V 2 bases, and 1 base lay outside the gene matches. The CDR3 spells CASSFGQGDTEAFF. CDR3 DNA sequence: TGCGCCAGCAGCTTCGGACAGGGGGACACTGAAGCTTTCTTT.

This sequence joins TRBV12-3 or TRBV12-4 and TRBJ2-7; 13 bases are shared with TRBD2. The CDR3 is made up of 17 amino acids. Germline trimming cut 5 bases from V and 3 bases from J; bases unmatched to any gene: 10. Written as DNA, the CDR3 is TGTGCCAGCAGTCCCTTACTGAGACTAGCGGGAGGCTACGAGCAGTACTTC. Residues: CASSPLLRLAGGYEQYF.

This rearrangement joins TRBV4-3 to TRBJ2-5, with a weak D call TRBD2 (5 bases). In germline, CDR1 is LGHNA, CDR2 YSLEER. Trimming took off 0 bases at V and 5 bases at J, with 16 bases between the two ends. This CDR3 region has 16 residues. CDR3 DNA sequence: TGCGCCAGCAGCCAAGACAGCACACCCCGGAGGGAGACCCAGTACTTC. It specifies CASSQDSTPRRETQYF.